This record concerns one T cell receptor beta chain sequence. Its specificity is unknown. This entry is derived from a study of cytomegalovirus exposure and HLA in healthy donors. A multiplex PCR was run with 60 Vbeta primers and 13 Jbeta primers. This table comes from immunoSEQ multiplex PCR, and its TCRdb copy is limited to in-frame clones, with some not included. The sample consists of 200,000 to 250,000 clones, about 86% of them appearing once. The trim removed 1 base at V and 4 bases at J, leaving 7 bases unmatched. In germline, CDR1 is SGHDN, CDR2 FVKESK. The CDR3 loop spans 17 amino acids. The study's findings and limits: A later analysis reportedly found that, within productive TCRs, an Asian-associated ancestry cluster had fewer N-insertions than the mean observed across the roughly 690 donors. Data from an earlier analysis indicated that most TCR beta V segments were productive either about 87% or about 30% of the time. A few CMV-associated chains proved CMV antigen-specific in vitro. Across donors, sequencing depth was assumed by presence/absence analyses to be roughly uniform.

Sequences were obtained from PBMCs. The rearrangement joins TRBV14 to TRBJ2-2, with TRBD1 matching over 9 bases. The sequence came from a woman aged 55-69 years in good health and CMV-seropositive. The CDR3 loop is CASSQAFGTGFTGELFF. The CDR3 nucleotides are TGTGCCAGCAGCCAAGCGTTTGGGACAGGGTTCACCGGGGAGCTGTTTTTT.